These 32 T cell receptor beta chains were all obtained from the same sample, sequenced in a study of CD8+ T cells in alopecia areata. Sequencing templates came from extracted RNA that was reverse transcribed into cDNA. The table came from immunoSEQ multiplex PCR; TCRdb's copy has only in-frame clones and leaves some out. The table lists 150,000 to 250,000 clones, 58% of them singletons. As for treatment: oral pan-JAK inhibitor, 5-10 mg twice daily. This sample comprised CD4+ T cells sorted from blood, obtained at week 24, from a patient treated with tofacitinib. The receptors were gathered from a human donor with alopecia areata.

V gene TRBV11-2 combines with J gene TRBJ2-7; 9 nucleotides align to TRBD2. The CDR3 extends over 14 amino acids. V was clipped by 6 bases and J by 2 bases; unmatched bases: 5. CDR1 and CDR2 from the germline V gene are SGHAT and FQNNGV. In nucleotides, the CDR3 is TGTGCCAGCAGTCAGCGGGAGGTTCCCTACGAGCAGTACTTC. Translation gives CASSQREVPYEQYF.

In this sample, this clone turned up a few times. The chain carries TRBV5-1 and TRBJ2-5; possibly TRBD1 for D (6 bases). V lost 4 bases and J lost 4, with 20 bases in between. This CDR3 has 16 amino acids. Germline CDR1 SGHRS, CDR2 YFSETQ. The CDR3 protein is CASSALQGVVGETQYF. DNA of the CDR3: TGCGCCAGCAGCGCCCTACAGGGAGTTGTAGGAGAGACCCAGTACTTC.

This clone was seen a few times. The rearrangement links TRBV5-5 to TRBJ1-5; TRBD1 agrees at 7 bases. The CDR3 consists of 15 residues. Germline CDR1 is SGHKS and CDR2 is YYEKEE (reference sequence). V shed 4 bases and J 6 bases; nucleotides not matched to a gene: 10. The CDR3 protein is CASSDRDSGSQPQHF. CDR3 DNA: TGTGCCAGCAGCGACAGGGACTCAGGATCTCAGCCCCAGCATTTT.

CDR3 in amino acids: CASSPQGAPGEQYF. The DNA of the CDR3 is TGTGCCAGCAGCCCGCAGGGGGCTCCGGGCGAGCAGTACTTC. V and J are TRBV7-2 and TRBJ2-7; 8 nucleotides agree with TRBD1. Trimming cost V 5 bases and J 6 bases; bases outside gene matches: 9. Germline-derived CDR1 and CDR2 are SGHTA and FQGNSA. The CDR3 loop spans 14 amino acids.

In this sample, this clone turned up a few times. This chain uses TRBV5-1 with TRBJ2-7, with 7 positions matching TRBD1. CDR1 is SGHRS and CDR2 is YFSETQ in the germline V gene. The CDR3 is 14 residues long. Trimming removed 2 bases from V and 1 base from J; junction bases left unmatched: 3. The DNA for the CDR3 is TGCGCCAGCAGCTTTACAGGGGAATCCTACGAGCAGTACTTC. Translation gives CASSFTGESYEQYF. The variable domain in full, with the rest retrieved from reference TRBV5-1 and TRBJ2-7, is KAGVTQTPRYLIKTRGQQVTLSCSPISGHRSVSWYQQTPGQGLQFLFEYFSETQRNKGNFPGRFSGRQFSNSRSEMNVSTLELGDSALYLCASSFTGESYEQYFGPGTRLTVT.

V usage is TRBV7-9 and J usage is TRBJ1-5; weak D call: TRBD1 (5 bases). The germline gives CDR1 SEHNR, CDR2 FQNEAQ (reference sequence). The CDR3 covers 14 residues. Trimming removed 1 base at V and 4 bases at J, with 8 bases between. Here the CDR3 reads CASSLGPGNQPQHF. The CDR3 nucleotides read TGTGCCAGCAGCTTAGGTCCAGGGAATCAGCCCCAGCATTTT.

The rearrangement joins TRBV25-1 to TRBJ1-2; no clear D. CDR1 and CDR2 (germline): MGHDK, SYGVNS. The CDR3 has 11 residues. V was trimmed by 4 bases and J by 5 bases, leaving 5 bases between them. CDR3 DNA sequence: TGTGCCAGCAGTGGAGGTTATGGCTACACCTTC. The encoded protein is CASSGGYGYTF.

This clone was counted a single time. The same CDR3 is also encoded by other DNA sequences in this sample. V usage is TRBV7-2 and J usage is TRBJ2-7; D call uncertain. V was trimmed by 1 base and J by 6 bases, leaving 4 bases between them. The CDR3 spans 11 residues. The V gene's germline CDR1 is SGHTA and CDR2 FQGNSA. This CDR3 is CASSLVREQYF. The CDR3 region has the DNA TGTGCCAGCAGCTTAGTTCGCGAGCAGTACTTC.

The V call is TRBV30, the J call TRBJ2-7; 7 bases match TRBD2. Germline assignment: CDR1 GTSNPN and CDR2 SVGIG (reference sequence). The CDR3 is 14 residues long. Losses at the gene ends were 2 bases for V and 2 bases for J; bases not matched to a gene: 6. The CDR3 region is CAWSLGGRAYEQYF. The CDR3 DNA is TGTGCCTGGAGTCTCGGGGGGAGGGCCTACGAGCAGTACTTC.

This clone was seen more than once but under ten times. CDR3 residues: CASSWEGGWTEAFF. The CDR3 nucleotides read TGTGCCAGCAGCTGGGAGGGGGGATGGACTGAAGCTTTCTTT. V is TRBV7-9 and J is TRBJ1-1; TRBD1 is a possible D gene (6 bases). The germline V and J ends were trimmed by 4 bases and 5 bases, with 14 bases remaining between them. This CDR3 region has 14 residues. Per germline, CDR1 SEHNR and CDR2 FQNEAQ (reference sequence).

This clone was observed a handful of times. This chain connects TRBV11-2 to TRBJ2-6; 8 bases line up with TRBD2. V shed 1 base and J 0 bases; nucleotides not matched to a gene: 5. Looked up from germline, CDR1 is SGHAT and CDR2 is FQNNGV. The CDR3 consists of 18 residues. In DNA, the CDR3 is TGTGCCAGCAGCTTAGGAGCGGGAGTACTCTCTGGGGCCAACGTCCTGACTTTC. Protein: CASSLGAGVLSGANVLTF.

V usage is TRBV10-3 and J usage is TRBJ2-7, with 9 bases identical to TRBD1. Germline CDR1 is ENHRY and CDR2 is SYGVKD. V lost 0 bases and J lost 1; bases outside the gene matches: 7. The CDR3 runs to 17 residues. The CDR3 DNA reads TGTGCCATCAGTGAGTCGAAACCCGGGACAGGGTCCTACGAGCAGTACTTC. Protein: CAISESKPGTGSYEQYF.

V gene TRBV5-4 combines with J gene TRBJ2-5, with TRBD1 matching over 8 bases. In germline, CDR1 is SGHNT, CDR2 YYREEE (reference sequence). V lost 4 bases to trimming and J lost 5 bases; unmatched junction nucleotides: 7. CDR3 length: 14 residues. CDR3 loop: CASSQDREDETQYF. In DNA form, the CDR3 reads TGTGCCAGCAGCCAGGACAGGGAAGATGAGACCCAGTACTTC.

The rearrangement joins TRBV5-1 to TRBJ2-1; TRBD2 matches at 7 bases. This CDR3 has 15 residues. Losses at the gene ends were 0 bases for V and 2 bases for J; bases not matched to a gene: 2. The germline CDR1 and CDR2 sequences are SGHRS and YFSETQ. The CDR3 bases are TGCGCCAGCAGCTTGGACCTAGCGGCCTACAATGAGCAGTTCTTC. Its translation is CASSLDLAAYNEQFF.

This clone was counted a few times. This rearrangement joins TRBV15 to TRBJ2-1; 12 nucleotides align to TRBD1. The germline V gene has CDR1 LNHNV and CDR2 YYDKDF (reference sequence). The junction had 7 bases not matched to a gene; V was cut back by 2 bases and J by 8 bases. The CDR3 length is 16 residues. The CDR3 DNA reads as TGTGCCACCAGCAGAATTTCGGGACAGGGGGCGTATGAGCAGTTCTTC. Protein: CATSRISGQGAYEQFF. Looking up the rest from reference TRBV15 and TRBJ2-1 gives the full variable domain: DAMVIQNPRYQVTQFGKPVTLSCSQTLNHNVMYWYQQKSSQAPKLLFHYYDKDFNNEADTPDNFQSRRPNTSFCFLDIRSPGLGDTAMYLCATSRISGQGAYEQFFGPGTRLTVL.

The chain recombines TRBV6-5 with TRBJ2-7, with 8 positions matching TRBD1. This CDR3 comprises 14 residues. V shed 5 bases and J 4 bases; nucleotides not matched to a gene: 7. Germline CDR1 reads MNHEY; CDR2 reads SVGAGI. In nucleotides, the CDR3 is TGTGCCAGCAGTGAGGACAGGGATCAGTACGAGCAGTACTTC. It encodes CASSEDRDQYEQYF.

The chain links TRBV11-2 to TRBJ2-5, with 7 bases lining up with TRBD2. CDR1 is SGHAT and CDR2 is FQNNGV in the germline V gene. The ends lost 0 bases at V and 1 base at J; junction bases unmatched: 11. The CDR3 covers 18 residues. As DNA, the CDR3 is TGTGCCAGCAGCTTAGATCATCGCCTAGCGGAGATCCAAGAGACCCAGTACTTC. The encoded protein is CASSLDHRLAEIQETQYF.

This clone showed up just a few times. The chain has TRBV27 and TRBJ2-2; D unclear. V was cut by 8 bases and J by 0 bases, with 7 bases left in between. CDR1 is MNHEY and CDR2 is SMNVEV in the germline V gene (reference sequence). The CDR3 contains 13 residues. The chain's CDR3 is CASGDTNTGELFF. Written as DNA, the CDR3 is TGTGCCAGCGGGGATACGAACACCGGGGAGCTGTTTTTT.

This sequence joins TRBV7-8 and TRBJ2-1; tentative D call: TRBD1 (6 bases). Germline loops: CDR1 SGHVS, CDR2 FQNEAQ. This CDR3 is 12 amino acids long. V was trimmed by 5 bases and J by 10 bases, leaving 12 bases between them. In nucleotides, the CDR3 is TGTGCCAGCAGCCGGCAGGACAGCGAGCAGTTCTTC. Translation: CASSRQDSEQFF. Using reference TRBV7-8 and TRBJ2-1 for the parts outside the CDR3, the full variable domain is GAGVSQSPRYKVAKRGQDVALRCDPISGHVSLFWYQQALGQGPEFLTYFQNEAQLDKSGLPSDRFFAERPEGSVSTLKIQRTQQEDSAVYLCASSRQDSEQFFGPGTRLTVL.

This clone has only one observation. The chain links TRBV29-1 to TRBJ2-5; the match to TRBD1 covers 11 bases. Germline trimming cut 7 bases from V and 11 bases from J; bases unmatched to any gene: 9. The CDR3 runs to 12 residues. Germline V CDR1 and CDR2: SQVTM, ANQGSEA. Here the CDR3 DNA reads TGCAGCGGGGGACAGGGGGAGAGGGAGCAGTACTTC. Translated: CSGGQGEREQYF.

The gene calls are TRBV6-6 and TRBJ1-1; TRBD1 is a possible D gene (5 bases). Per germline, CDR1 MNHNY and CDR2 SVGAGI (reference sequence). V lost 0 bases to trimming and J lost 6 bases, with 8 bases between them. CDR3 size: 13 residues. The CDR3 loop is CASSYSTVSEAFF. DNA of the CDR3: TGTGCCAGCAGTTACTCGACAGTATCTGAAGCTTTCTTT.

This clone was counted a few times. The chain links TRBV2 to TRBJ1-2; weak D call: TRBD1 (6 bases). The V gene's germline CDR1 is SNHLY and CDR2 FYNNEI. The CDR3 is made up of 12 amino acids. The germline V and J ends were trimmed by 6 bases and 2 bases, with 7 bases remaining between them. For the CDR3, the DNA is TGTGCCAGCAGGGACAGAAACTATGGCTACACCTTC. It specifies CASRDRNYGYTF.

The chain joins TRBV27 to TRBJ2-5; D unclear. CDR1 is MNHEY, CDR2 SMNVEV, per germline (reference sequence). V was pared by 5 bases and J by 5 bases, with 15 bases between. The CDR3 has 14 amino acids. CDR3 loop: CASSPGPLRETQYF. CDR3 nucleotide sequence: TGTGCCAGCAGTCCAGGACCCCTGCGGGAGACCCAGTACTTC.

This clone was seen more than once but under ten times. This chain joins TRBV7-2 and TRBJ2-7; the match to TRBD1 covers 8 bases. Looked up from germline, CDR1 is SGHTA and CDR2 is FQGNSA. V was pared by 4 bases and J by 5 bases, with 4 bases of the junction left unmatched. The CDR3 spans 13 residues. CDR3 sequence reads: CASSSRDRNEQYF. In DNA, the CDR3 is TGTGCCAGCAGCTCCCGGGACAGGAACGAGCAGTACTTC.

V gene TRBV27 combines with J gene TRBJ2-7; 11 bases fit TRBD1. V trimming: 4 bases; J trimming: 3 bases; junction bases outside the gene matches: 5. Germline-derived CDR1 and CDR2 are MNHEY and SMNVEV (reference sequence). The CDR3 totals 15 residues. CDR3 residues: CASSSDRGPGYEQYF. CDR3 in DNA: TGTGCCAGCAGTTCGGACAGGGGGCCGGGCTACGAGCAGTACTTC.

V is TRBV4-1 and J is TRBJ2-3, with 8 bases that match TRBD2. This CDR3 is built from 17 residues. V shed 0 bases, J shed 2 bases, and the junction held 7 bases outside the gene matches. The germline CDR1 and CDR2 sequences are MGHRA and YSYEKL. CDR3 DNA sequence: TGCGCCAGCAGCCAAGAGTCTGCGGGGGGAGTCACAGATACGCAGTATTTT. Residues: CASSQESAGGVTDTQYF.

J is TRBJ1-5 and V is TRBV2; 10 bases agree with TRBD1. The V gene's germline CDR1 is SNHLY and CDR2 FYNNEI. This CDR3 comprises 15 residues. Trimming at V came to 4 bases and at J to 2 bases, leaving 2 bases not matched to a gene. CDR3 nucleotide sequence: TGTGCCAGCAGTGGACAGGGGGCGGGCAATCAGCCCCAGCATTTT. Residues: CASSGQGAGNQPQHF.

The table lists this clone with many counts. This chain joins TRBV7-9 and TRBJ1-2, with D hard to call. The CDR3 has 14 residues. V shed 1 base and J shed 6 bases, with 12 bases lying between them. The germline V gene has CDR1 SEHNR and CDR2 FQNEAQ (reference sequence). In DNA, the CDR3 is TGTGCCAGCAGCTTAGGTCGTCTGGCTCATGGCTACACCTTC. It codes for CASSLGRLAHGYTF. The variable domain in full, with the rest retrieved from reference TRBV7-9 and TRBJ1-2, is DTGVSQNPRHKITKRGQNVTFRCDPISEHNRLYWYRQTLGQGPEFLTYFQNEAQLEKSRLLSDRFSAERPKGSFSTLEIQRTEQGDSAMYLCASSLGRLAHGYTFGSGTRLTVV.

The chain employs TRBV14 and TRBJ2-6; D possibly corresponds to TRBD2 (7 bases). The CDR3 is made up of 17 amino acids. Germline CDR1 is SGHDN and CDR2 is FVKESK. Trimming removed 4 bases from V and 4 bases from J, with 17 bases in between. The CDR3 region has the DNA TGTGCCAGCAGCCCCCGGGGGGCCGGTCGAGGGGCCAACGTCCTGACTTTC. This translates into CASSPRGAGRGANVLTF.

The chain joins TRBV5-4 to TRBJ1-2; 11 bases fit TRBD1. Germline V gene lookup returns CDR1 SGHNT and CDR2 YYREEE (reference sequence). The CDR3 loop spans 15 amino acids. The J segment lost 3 bases and the V segment lost 4 bases, leaving 5 bases of the junction unmatched. The CDR3 spells CASSIGQGAHYGYTF. The CDR3 DNA follows: TGTGCCAGCAGCATAGGACAGGGGGCTCACTATGGCTACACCTTC.

About this clone: Other DNA sequences in the sample encode the same CDR3. The chain is built from TRBV6-5 and TRBJ2-5, with no clear D. Trimming removed 2 bases at V and 2 bases at J, with 0 bases between. The CDR3 contains 11 residues. The germline V gene has CDR1 MNHEY and CDR2 SVGAGI. The DNA for the CDR3 is TGTGCCAGCAGTTACCAAGAGACCCAGTACTTC. This translates into CASSYQETQYF.

The chain carries TRBV5-1 and TRBJ2-5; D might be TRBD1 (6 bases). The germline V gene has CDR1 SGHRS and CDR2 YFSETQ. This CDR3 has 16 residues. V lost 4 bases and J lost 0, with 16 bases in between. The CDR3 here is CASSLTFGQYQETQYF. CDR3 DNA: TGCGCCAGCAGCCTAACCTTCGGACAGTACCAAGAGACCCAGTACTTC.